This is a list of T cell receptor beta chains from one sample in a study of shared clonotypes between healthy human individuals. Data came from immunoSEQ multiplex PCR; TCRdb stores just in-frame clones and leaves some out. The sample contains some 2.3 million clones, 93% of which appear only once. What was sequenced was naive CD4+ T cells from PBMCs. The source of these receptors is a man aged 18 to 29 in good health. Some clones in this sample may be carry-over from other donors' samples. CDR3s include the opening cysteine and the closing phenylalanine or tryptophan. Each record gives: clone size, V gene, D gene, J gene, CDR3 protein, CDR3 DNA. D genes are given only for firm matches. Size tells how often a clone was seen (once, few, many) or the class of an expanded clone, and some rows leave it out.

NA	TRBV6-1	NA	TRBJ1-5	CASSDQGTLPPQHF	TGTGCCAGCAGTGATCAGGGGACGCTTCCGCCCCAGCATTTT
NA	TRBV11-2	NA	TRBJ2-1	CASSFLGATSYNEQFF	TGTGCCAGCAGCTTTCTCGGGGCTACCTCCTACAATGAGCAGTTCTTC
NA	TRBV7-9	NA	TRBJ2-1	CASSSVTRLANEQFF	TGTGCCAGCAGCTCGGTGACCCGCTTGGCGAATGAGCAGTTCTTC
NA	TRBV18	TRBD1	TRBJ2-5	CASSGDRGKTQYF	TGTGCCAGCTCAGGGGACAGGGGAAAGACCCAGTACTTC
once	TRBV5-8	NA	TRBJ2-6	CASRSTLIANVLTF	TGTGCCAGCAGGAGCACTCTGATAGCCAACGTCCTGACTTTC
NA	TRBV7-2	NA	TRBJ1-1	CASSTDAGTEAFF	TGTGCCAGCAGCACAGACGCGGGCACTGAAGCTTTCTTT
few	TRBV9	NA	TRBJ1-3	CASSVTPAGNTIYF	TGTGCCAGCAGCGTAACACCCGCTGGAAACACCATATATTTT
NA	TRBV30	NA	TRBJ1-2	CAWRSGLKGGYTF	TGTGCCTGGAGGTCGGGGTTGAAAGGGGGCTACACCTTC
once	TRBV28	NA	TRBJ1-1	CASRATVNTEAFF	TGTGCCAGCAGAGCGACGGTGAACACTGAAGCTTTCTTT
NA	TRBV11-2	NA	TRBJ2-2	CASSRRGQGEDGELFF	TGTGCCAGCAGCCGGAGGGGCCAGGGGGAGGACGGGGAGCTGTTTTTT
NA	TRBV6-1	NA	TRBJ2-5	CASSAEGGLMETQYF	TGTGCCAGCAGTGCCGAGGGGGGCCTAATGGAGACCCAGTACTTC
NA	TRBV28	NA	TRBJ1-5	CASQGRGDRKNQPQHF	TGTGCCAGCCAGGGCCGGGGGGACCGAAAAAATCAGCCCCAGCATTTT
NA	TRBV25-1	NA	TRBJ2-3	CASSAGLNTDTQYF	TGTGCCAGCAGCGCTGGACTTAACACAGATACGCAGTATTTT
once	TRBV6-1	NA	TRBJ2-3	CASRTTSTDTQYF	TGTGCCAGCAGGACCACTAGCACAGATACGCAGTATTTT
NA	TRBV10-1	NA	TRBJ2-7	CASSSGLTQYF	TGCGCCAGCAGTTCGGGACTTACACAGTACTTC
once	TRBV9	NA	TRBJ2-7	CASSVRMGPYEQYF	TGTGCCAGCAGCGTGAGGATGGGGCCCTACGAGCAGTACTTC
NA	TRBV27	TRBD1	TRBJ1-5	CASSPYRGFGNQPQHF	TGTGCCAGCAGTCCATACAGGGGTTTCGGCAATCAGCCCCAGCATTTT
NA	TRBV9	TRBD2	TRBJ2-2	CASSVKPGGTGELFF	TGTGCCAGCAGCGTTAAACCGGGGGGCACCGGGGAGCTGTTTTTT
NA	TRBV4-1	NA	TRBJ1-2	CASSQDRGFYGYTF	TGCGCCAGCAGCCAAGACCGGGGGTTCTATGGCTACACCTTC
NA	TRBV29-1	TRBD1	TRBJ2-5	CSVAPAGQGTETQYF	TGCAGCGTTGCCCCAGCGGGACAGGGGACCGAGACCCAGTACTTC
NA	TRBV2	NA	TRBJ1-5	CASSQFILYRAGQPQHF	TGTGCCAGCAGCCAATTCATACTTTACAGGGCCGGGCAGCCCCAGCATTTT
NA	TRBV6-5	NA	TRBJ2-5	CASRKGQPQETQYF	TGTGCCAGCAGAAAGGGACAACCACAAGAGACCCAGTACTTC
NA	TRBV19	NA	TRBJ1-2	CASSPTGNYGYTF	TGTGCCAGTAGCCCTACAGGGAACTATGGCTACACCTTC